The present TCR beta chain was sequenced within a study of blood T cell repertoires in COVID-19. Turning to the study itself: Sample material is recorded as cDNA or gDNA derived from T cells, B-cell-depleted T cells, or PBMCs.

The assay was immunoSEQ multiplex PCR, and TCRdb's table has in-frame clones only and misses some. Here the sample spans over 250,000 clones, approximately 85% being singletons. Between the trimmed V and J ends, which lost 6 bases and 8 bases, there was a span of 10 bases. CDR3 length: 11 amino acids. V and J are TRBV12-3 or TRBV12-4 and TRBJ1-1; TRBD1 is a possible D gene (5 bases). The material sequenced was peripheral blood. This clonotype originated in a woman between 65 and 79 years old with acute or convalescent COVID-19. The chain's CDR3 is CASSYSGEAFF. In nucleotides, the CDR3 is TGTGCCAGCAGCTACTCAGGGGAAGCTTTCTTT.